This T cell receptor (beta chain) derives from a study of blood T cells in healthy people across ages. In the study overall: Per two T cells, about one barcoded beta molecule was captured through template switching. Study-level points and caveats: Per-million-T-cell TCR beta diversity fell roughly linearly with age.

There were healthy Caucasian individuals from Russia, aged about 6 to 100, serving as donors. Per sample, a minimum of 6 million PBMCs were isolated. Looked up from germline, CDR1 is DFQATT and CDR2 is SNEGSKA (reference sequence). The trim removed 6 bases at V and 8 bases at J, leaving 8 bases unmatched. The CDR3 contains 14 residues. Notes on this clonotype: Its antigen is currently unknown.

Sample-barcoded 5' priming and a J-beta primer mix drove a second PCR of roughly 6 to 12 cycles. One entry per CDR3 protein results from TCRdb running MiXCR on the 5' RACE reads. This sample yields 600,000 to 850,000 distinct CDR3 sequences, of which about 40% are seen a single time; more than 20% belongs to the top ten. The sequencing sample was made of blood. The genes are TRBV20-1 and TRBJ2-1, with 12 positions matching TRBD2. This receptor was obtained from a woman aged 60-70 years in good health. CDR3 loop: CSAPAASGRDEQFF. CDR3 nucleotide sequence: TGCAGTGCCCCCGCGGCTAGCGGGAGGGATGAGCAGTTCTTC.